This section outlines one T cell receptor (beta chain) sequence together with its context. This specimen comes from a study of blood T cell repertoires in COVID-19. About the study: Italy, Spain and the United States were the sources of the convalescent and acute COVID-19 samples.

In the source study's methods: Cell counts per sample came from amplifying reference gene primers. Sequenced by immunoSEQ multiplex PCR; TCRdb stores in-frame clones only, minus some. V and J calls and clone size are given by that table; D and trimming were obtained from the DNA. Of 90,000 to 130,000 clones in the sample, 76% were seen once. The CDR3 is made up of 16 amino acids. Germline assignment: CDR1 LNHDA and CDR2 SQIVND (reference sequence). Trimming pared 3 bases from V and 0 bases from J, leaving 12 bases between. The gene calls are TRBV19 and TRBJ1-5; D gene uncertain. The sequenced sample consisted of peripheral blood. The sequence was obtained from a woman aged 80 or over with acute or convalescent COVID-19. The DNA of the CDR3 is TGTGCCAGTAGTATGCGTGGACTGGATAGCAATCAGCCCCAGCATTTT. It codes for CASSMRGLDSNQPQHF.